The clone carrying this T cell receptor (beta chain) was counted only a few times. Its antigen remains unidentified. Method: immunoSEQ multiplex PCR; TCRdb's copy keeps in-frame clones and lacks some. The sample shows roughly 120,000 clones, roughly 87% of them seen only once. The sample is drawn from a study of T cell responses to AZD1222 COVID-19 vaccine. Turning to the study itself: Second doses were pooled across both intervals (about 4 or about 12 weeks).

Study results and caveats: Across the whole spike, CD4 TCRs peaked at regions 160-218 and 743-854. It was only after the peak T cell response that any repertoires were sampled. Unmutated regions of variants are reportedly targeted by nearly half of spike-specific TCRs.

Per the germline V gene, CDR1 is LGHNT and CDR2 is FRNRAP. V lost 2 bases to trimming and J lost 2 bases, with 13 bases between them. The CDR3 length is 15 residues. The sample consisted of peripheral blood, taken on day 0 of AZD1222 vaccination. The sequence came from an adult in good health. V is TRBV12-5 and J is TRBJ2-7, with a tentative D call TRBD1 (5 bases). The CDR3 region is CASGLRLEGAYEQYF. The CDR3 coding sequence is TGTGCTAGTGGTTTGCGGCTGGAAGGGGCCTACGAGCAGTACTTC. The whole variable domain, remainder taken from reference TRBV12-5 and TRBJ2-7, is DARVTQTPRHKVTEMGQEVTMRCQPILGHNTVFWYRQTMMQGLELLAYFRNRAPLDDSGMPKDRFSAEMPDATLATLKIQPSEPRDSAVYFCASGLRLEGAYEQYFGPGTRLTVT.